What follows are 20 T cell receptor beta chains derived from one specimen sequenced in a study of cytomegalovirus exposure and HLA in healthy donors. Some clones are missing from TCRdb's copy, which holds only in-frame ones; the method was immunoSEQ multiplex PCR. The sample holds about 130,000 clones, about 96% seen once. Material for sequencing was PBMCs. The receptors were gathered from a man younger than 35 in good health and CMV-seronegative.

This clone was counted a few times. The chain is built from TRBV13 and TRBJ2-7; TRBD1 matches at 8 bases. The CDR3 is 14 amino acids. The J segment lost 7 bases and the V segment lost 3 bases, leaving 8 bases of the junction unmatched. Germline CDR1 is PRHDT and CDR2 is FYEKMQ (reference sequence). Here the CDR3 DNA reads TGTGCCAGCAGCTTTGGGGGACAGGATGGGGAGCAGTACTTC. It encodes CASSFGGQDGEQYF.

The chain uses TRBV10-3 and TRBJ2-1; 9 bases match TRBD2. The CDR3 loop spans 15 amino acids. In germline, CDR1 is ENHRY, CDR2 SYGVKD. With 11 bases clipped from V and 10 bases from J, the junction kept 18 bases outside the gene matches. CDR3 nucleotide sequence: TGTGCCGTAAAAACTCGGGGTAGCGGGGGAGGGGAGCAGTTCTTC. Translation: CAVKTRGSGGGEQFF.

This clone occurred once. The V call is TRBV4-3, the J call TRBJ1-1; D might be TRBD1 (5 bases). Per the germline V gene, CDR1 is LGHNA and CDR2 is YSLEER. This CDR3 is 14 amino acids long. V lost 1 base to trimming and J lost 1 base, with 7 bases between them. CDR3 in DNA: TGCGCCAGCAGCCAAGGACAGAGGAACACTGAAGCTTTCTTT. Translating gives CASSQGQRNTEAFF.

This chain connects TRBV28 to TRBJ2-1; 12 bases fit TRBD2. Germline-derived CDR1 and CDR2 are MDHEN and SYDVKM. Germline trimming cut 6 bases from V and 3 bases from J; bases unmatched to any gene: 6. There are 16 residues in the CDR3. In DNA form, the CDR3 reads TGTGCCAGCAGACCATCACTAGCGGGAGGCTACAATGAGCAGTTCTTC. Translation: CASRPSLAGGYNEQFF.

V and J are TRBV7-8 and TRBJ2-7; TRBD2 matches 8 bases. CDR1 and CDR2 from the germline V gene are SGHVS and FQNEAQ. The CDR3 length is 17 residues. V shed 5 bases, J shed 6 bases, and the junction held 18 bases outside the gene matches. The CDR3 DNA follows: TGTGCCAGCAGCCACCGGGGGGGACGGGACTCCTTCGGCGAGCAGTACTTC. This encodes CASSHRGGRDSFGEQYF.

The chain joins TRBV28 to TRBJ1-3; D unclear. Germline V gene lookup returns CDR1 MDHEN and CDR2 SYDVKM. This CDR3 has 14 amino acids. V was trimmed by 3 bases and J by 0 bases, leaving 6 bases between them. The CDR3 is CASSFAVSGNTIYF. The CDR3 DNA reads TGTGCCAGCAGTTTTGCAGTCTCTGGAAACACCATATATTTT.

J is TRBJ1-1 and V is TRBV11-3; TRBD1 aligns across 7 bases. CDR1 SGHNT and CDR2 YENEEA come from the germline V gene. CDR3 length equals 16 residues. The V gene end was trimmed by 1 base and the J gene end by 1 base; junction bases not matched to a gene: 6. CDR3 in DNA: TGTGCCAGCAGCTTAGTATTGGACAGGCCGAACACTGAAGCTTTCTTT. It is translated as CASSLVLDRPNTEAFF.

This chain connects TRBV5-1 to TRBJ2-1; the D gene is possibly TRBD1 (5 bases). The V gene lost 2 bases and the J gene lost 9 bases, with 18 bases spanning the gap. The CDR3 runs to 15 residues. Germline CDR1 is SGHRS and CDR2 is YFSETQ. The CDR3 DNA follows: TGCGCCAGCAGCTTCGACAGCACGACGAATTTTGAGCAGTTCTTC. Residues: CASSFDSTTNFEQFF.

The count of this clone is one. The chain has TRBV30 and TRBJ2-1; maybe TRBD2 (6 bases). V gave up 2 bases and J gave up 8 bases, with 16 bases separating them. There are 14 residues in the CDR3. Germline loops: CDR1 GTSNPN, CDR2 SVGIG (reference sequence). In DNA form, the CDR3 reads TGTGCCTGGAGTAGGGGTCCCTCGGGGGATGAGCAGTTCTTC. Translating it yields CAWSRGPSGDEQFF.

J is TRBJ1-1 and V is TRBV28; weak D call: TRBD1 (5 bases). The V end lost 5 bases, the J end lost 4 bases, and 17 bases lay between the germline ends. The CDR3 runs 15 residues. Germline V gene sequence: CDR1 MDHEN, CDR2 SYDVKM. In DNA form, the CDR3 reads TGTGCCAGCAGTATCCCCAGGGCGGGGGGCACTGAAGCTTTCTTT. This codes for CASSIPRAGGTEAFF.

This chain uses TRBV5-1 with TRBJ2-1; 8 bases align to TRBD1. Looked up from germline, CDR1 is SGHRS and CDR2 is YFSETQ. V was clipped by 5 bases and J by 8 bases; unmatched bases: 21. This CDR3 comprises 18 residues. CDR3 bases: TGCGCCAGCAGAGGAATTGGGGGGACAGGCCCCCTTTTGCATGAGCAGTTCTTC. Encoded protein: CASRGIGGTGPLLHEQFF.

V gene TRBV7-8 combines with J gene TRBJ1-1; 9 bases match TRBD1. The length of the CDR3 is 15 residues. J lost 0 bases, V lost 6 bases, and 5 bases had no gene match. Germline lookup yields CDR1 SGHVS and CDR2 FQNEAQ. The CDR3 nucleotides read TGTGCCAGCAGATTACAGGGGGCTATGAACACTGAAGCTTTCTTT. Translated, it gives CASRLQGAMNTEAFF. Looking up the rest from reference TRBV7-8 and TRBJ1-1 gives the full variable domain: GAGVSQSPRYKVAKRGQDVALRCDPISGHVSLFWYQQALGQGPEFLTYFQNEAQLDKSGLPSDRFFAERPEGSVSTLKIQRTQQEDSAVYLCASRLQGAMNTEAFFGQGTRLTVV.

V usage is TRBV7-8 and J usage is TRBJ1-2; 9 bases line up with TRBD1. The junction had 19 bases not matched to a gene; V was cut back by 5 bases and J by 6 bases. Germline V gives CDR1 SGHVS, CDR2 FQNEAQ. This CDR3 has 18 amino acids. The CDR3 spells CASSPPEQGAPERDGYTF. DNA for the CDR3: TGTGCCAGCAGCCCTCCGGAACAGGGGGCCCCGGAACGTGATGGCTACACCTTC.

This chain connects TRBV2 to TRBJ2-4, with no clear D. V lost 6 bases to trimming and J lost 4 bases, with 7 bases between them. This CDR3 contains 12 residues. In germline, CDR1 is SNHLY, CDR2 FYNNEI. The CDR3 DNA follows: TGTGCCAGCAGGACAATAAAAAACATTCAGTACTTC. It codes for CASRTIKNIQYF.

The rearrangement uses TRBV19 and TRBJ2-1; D might be TRBD1 (5 bases). This CDR3 region has 16 residues. V lost 5 bases and J lost 0, with 14 bases in between. Germline V gene data show CDR1 as LNHDA and CDR2 as SQIVND (reference sequence). DNA for the CDR3: TGTGCCAGTAGTGGGCAGGGTTTGGGCTCCTACAATGAGCAGTTCTTC. Its translation: CASSGQGLGSYNEQFF. Complete variable domain (other parts from reference TRBV19 and TRBJ2-1): DGGITQSPKYLFRKEGQNVTLSCEQNLNHDAMYWYRQDPGQGLRLIYYSQIVNDFQKGDIAEGYSVSREKKESFPLTVTSAQKNPTAFYLCASSGQGLGSYNEQFFGPGTRLTVL.

The sample holds one count of this clone. The chain joins TRBV5-6 to TRBJ1-5; perhaps TRBD1 as D (5 bases). Germline-derived CDR1 and CDR2 are SGHDT and YYEEEE. Trimming pared 0 bases from V and 3 bases from J, leaving 10 bases between. The CDR3 is 15 amino acids. CDR3 DNA: TGTGCCAGCAGCTTGGGTGGAGGGGACAATCAGCCCCAGCATTTT. Translated: CASSLGGGDNQPQHF.

The CDR3 reads CASSEDEAAYEQYF. CDR3 DNA sequence: TGTGCCAGCAGTGAGGATGAGGCGGCCTACGAGCAGTACTTC. The chain links TRBV9 to TRBJ2-7, with D hard to call. The germline V gene has CDR1 SGDLS and CDR2 YYNGEE. The CDR3 is made up of 14 amino acids. The V end lost 5 bases, the J end lost 2 bases, and 14 bases lay between the germline ends.

As to this clone: Other DNA sequences in the sample encode the same CDR3. V usage is TRBV7-2 and J usage is TRBJ1-2, with 9 bases aligning to TRBD1. With 4 bases clipped from V and 4 bases from J, the junction kept 4 bases outside the gene matches. This CDR3 region has 14 residues. Per the germline V gene, CDR1 is SGHTA and CDR2 is FQGNSA. The CDR3 region has the DNA TGTGCCAGCAGCTCGGACAGGGGCGGCTATGGCTACACCTTC. Translating it yields CASSSDRGGYGYTF. Full variable domain (remainder filled in from reference TRBV7-2 and TRBJ1-2): GAGVSQSPSNKVTEKGKDVELRCDPISGHTALYWYRQSLGQGLEFLIYFQGNSAPDKSGLPSDRFSAERTGGSVSTLTIQRTQQEDSAVYLCASSSDRGGYGYTFGSGTRLTVV.

The chain uses TRBV7-6 and TRBJ2-1; D gene uncertain. V was trimmed by 0 bases and J by 8 bases, leaving 5 bases between them. CDR1 is SGHVS and CDR2 is FNYEAQ in the germline V gene. The CDR3 is made up of 12 amino acids. In nucleotides, the CDR3 is TGTGCCAGCAGCTTAGCTCGGGATGAGCAGTTCTTC. It codes for CASSLARDEQFF. The variable domain in full, with the rest retrieved from reference TRBV7-6 and TRBJ2-1, is GAGVSQSPRYKVTKRGQDVALRCDPISGHVSLYWYRQALGQGPEFLTYFNYEAQQDKSGLPNDRFSAERPEGSISTLTIQRTEQRDSAMYRCASSLARDEQFFGPGTRLTVL.

Concerning this clone: This sample also contains other DNA sequences that code for the same CDR3. The chain carries TRBV4-3 and TRBJ1-5; the D gene is possibly TRBD1 (5 bases). CDR1 is LGHNA and CDR2 is YSLEER in the germline V gene. Trimming left V 0 bases short and J 7 bases short, with 13 bases between. The CDR3 is 15 residues long. CDR3 nucleotide sequence: TGCGCCAGCAGCCAAGATAGGGCAGGGAACCAGCCCCAGCATTTT. As protein: CASSQDRAGNQPQHF.